The rows below give T cell receptor beta chains drawn from one sample of a study of human T cells and chemical hapten exposure. One entry per CDR3 protein, called by TCRdb with MiXCR from the RACE reads. The table lists around 120,000 distinct CDR3 sequences, approximately 10% of them singletons. Sequencing used whole blood, obtained in connection with sensitization to the hapten diphenylcyclopropenone (DPC). These receptor sequences come from a woman in her thirties or forties with alopecia areata. Some clones in this sample may be carry-over from other donors' samples. Each CDR3 is given without its conserved first and last residue. The order of the fields is CDR3 length, V gene, J gene, CDR3 protein.

>14|TRBV3-1|TRBJ1-6
ASSQASGRQNSPLH
>9|TRBV6-5|TRBJ1-1
ASTGGLEAF
>14|TRBV20-1|TRBJ2-7
SAGTVLAGGPNEQY
>12|TRBV12-3/TRBV12-4|TRBJ2-2
ASRRGPNTGELF
>12|TRBV29-1|TRBJ2-7
SVESGTGHYEQY
>10|TRBV29-1|TRBJ2-1
SVARGNNEQF
>16|TRBV5-1|TRBJ2-2
ASSLTGTGASNTGELF
>13|TRBV18|TRBJ1-1
ASFIGRDRGAEAF
>12|TRBV29-1|TRBJ2-3
SVGTSGPTDTQY
>12|TRBV9|TRBJ2-2
ASSVTGDTGELF
>13|TRBV18|TRBJ1-6
ASSPAREPNSPLH
>12|TRBV7-8|TRBJ1-1
ASSVSWPNTEAF
>13|TRBV7-7|TRBJ2-3
ASSLGTGDTDTQY
>13|TRBV9|TRBJ2-7
ASSVGLAGGGEQY
>14|TRBV7-8|TRBJ2-1
ASSTTGLSSYNEQF
>12|TRBV21-1|TRBJ2-3
ASSKSGGGDTQY
>10|TRBV30|TRBJ1-1
AWKALDTEAF
>11|TRBV29-1|TRBJ2-2
SVVAADTGELF
>14|TRBV28|TRBJ2-7
ASSSPPGISSYEQY
>12|TRBV30|TRBJ1-1
AWSVSGGSAEAF
>17|TRBV6-5|TRBJ2-5
ASSYGGTSGRLGQETQY
>11|TRBV28|TRBJ2-3
AYSPGRTDTQY